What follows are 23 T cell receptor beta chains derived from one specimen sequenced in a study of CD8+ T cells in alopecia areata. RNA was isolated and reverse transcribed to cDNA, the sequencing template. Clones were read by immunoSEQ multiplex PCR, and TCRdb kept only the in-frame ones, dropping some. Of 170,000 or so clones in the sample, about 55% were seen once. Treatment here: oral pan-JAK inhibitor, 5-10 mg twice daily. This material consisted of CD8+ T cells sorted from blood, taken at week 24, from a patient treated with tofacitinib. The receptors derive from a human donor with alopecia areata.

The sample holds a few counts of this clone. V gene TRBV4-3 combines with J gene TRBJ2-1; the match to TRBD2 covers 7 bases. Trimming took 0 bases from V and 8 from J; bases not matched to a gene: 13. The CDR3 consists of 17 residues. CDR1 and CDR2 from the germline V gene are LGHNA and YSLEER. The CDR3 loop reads CASSQDRFGGSGDEQFF. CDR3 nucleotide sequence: TGCGCCAGCAGCCAAGATCGGTTCGGGGGGTCTGGGGATGAGCAGTTCTTC.

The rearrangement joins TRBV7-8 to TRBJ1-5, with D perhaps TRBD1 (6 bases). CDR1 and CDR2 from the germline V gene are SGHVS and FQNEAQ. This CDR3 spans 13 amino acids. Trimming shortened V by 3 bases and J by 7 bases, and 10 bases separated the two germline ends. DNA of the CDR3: TGTGCCAGCAGCTTGGCAGGGGCCCAGCCCCAGCATTTT. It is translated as CASSLAGAQPQHF.

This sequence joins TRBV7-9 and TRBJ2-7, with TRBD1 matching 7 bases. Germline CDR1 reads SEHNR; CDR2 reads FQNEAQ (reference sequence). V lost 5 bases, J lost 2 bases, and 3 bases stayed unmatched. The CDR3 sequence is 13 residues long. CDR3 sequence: CASSGQGAYEQYF. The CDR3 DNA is TGTGCCAGCAGCGGGCAGGGGGCCTACGAGCAGTACTTC.

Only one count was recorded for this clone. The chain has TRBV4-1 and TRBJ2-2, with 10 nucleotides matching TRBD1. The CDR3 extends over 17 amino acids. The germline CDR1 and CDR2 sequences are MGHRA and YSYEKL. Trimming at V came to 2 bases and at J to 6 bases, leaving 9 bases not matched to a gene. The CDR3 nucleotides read TGCGCCAGCAGCCAATGGACGGGGACAGGGGATCCCGGGGAGCTGTTTTTT. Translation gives CASSQWTGTGDPGELFF.

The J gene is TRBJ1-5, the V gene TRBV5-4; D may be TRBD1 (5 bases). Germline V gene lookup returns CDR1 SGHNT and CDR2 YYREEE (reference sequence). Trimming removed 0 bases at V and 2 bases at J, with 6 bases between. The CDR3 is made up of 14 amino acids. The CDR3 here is CASSLGGGNQPQHF. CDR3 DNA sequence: TGTGCCAGCAGCTTGGGAGGGGGCAATCAGCCCCAGCATTTT.

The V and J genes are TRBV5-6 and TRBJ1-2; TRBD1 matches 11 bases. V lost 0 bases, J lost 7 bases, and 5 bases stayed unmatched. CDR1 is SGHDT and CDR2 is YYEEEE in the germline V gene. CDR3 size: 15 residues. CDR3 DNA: TGTGCCAGCAGCTTGGGGACAGGGGGCGTGCGTGGCTACACCTTC. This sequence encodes CASSLGTGGVRGYTF.

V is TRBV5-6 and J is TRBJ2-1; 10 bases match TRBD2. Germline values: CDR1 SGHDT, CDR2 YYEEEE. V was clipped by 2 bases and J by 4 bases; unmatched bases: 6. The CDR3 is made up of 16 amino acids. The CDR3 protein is CASSLLTSGVYNEQFF. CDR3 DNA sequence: TGTGCCAGCAGCTTACTAACTAGCGGGGTTTACAATGAGCAGTTCTTC.

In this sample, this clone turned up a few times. Written as DNA, the CDR3 is TGTGCCAGTACGGGGGAGCGGGCTGAAGCTTTCTTT. Protein sequence: CASTGERAEAFF. The genes are TRBV19 and TRBJ1-1; weak D call: TRBD1 (5 bases). This CDR3 has 12 residues. The germline V and J ends were trimmed by 7 bases and 6 bases, with 12 bases remaining between them. In germline, CDR1 is LNHDA, CDR2 SQIVND (reference sequence).

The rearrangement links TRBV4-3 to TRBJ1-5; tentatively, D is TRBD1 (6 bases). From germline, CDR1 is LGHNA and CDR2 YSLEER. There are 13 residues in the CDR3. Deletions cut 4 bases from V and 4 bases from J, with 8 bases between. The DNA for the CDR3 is TGCGCCAGCAGCCTGGGGGCGAATCAGCCCCAGCATTTT. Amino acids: CASSLGANQPQHF.

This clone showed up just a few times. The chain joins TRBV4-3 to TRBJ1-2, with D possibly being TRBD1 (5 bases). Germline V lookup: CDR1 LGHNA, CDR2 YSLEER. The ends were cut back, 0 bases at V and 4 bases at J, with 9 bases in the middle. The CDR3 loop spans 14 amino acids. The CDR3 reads CASSQDRGSYGYTF. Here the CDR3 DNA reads TGCGCCAGCAGCCAAGATCGGGGGTCCTATGGCTACACCTTC.

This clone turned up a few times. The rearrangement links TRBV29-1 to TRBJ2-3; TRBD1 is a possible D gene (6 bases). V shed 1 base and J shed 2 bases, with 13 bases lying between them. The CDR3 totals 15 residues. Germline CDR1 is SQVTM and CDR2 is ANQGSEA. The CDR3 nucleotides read TGCAGCGTTGAAGGGCCGGGACACATCACAGATACGCAGTATTTT. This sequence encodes CSVEGPGHITDTQYF.

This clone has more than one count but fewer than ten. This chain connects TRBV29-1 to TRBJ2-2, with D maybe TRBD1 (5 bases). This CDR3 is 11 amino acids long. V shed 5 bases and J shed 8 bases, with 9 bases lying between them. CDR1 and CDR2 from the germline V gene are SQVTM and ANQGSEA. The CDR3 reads CSVYKGGELFF. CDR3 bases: TGCAGCGTTTATAAGGGGGGGGAGCTGTTTTTT.

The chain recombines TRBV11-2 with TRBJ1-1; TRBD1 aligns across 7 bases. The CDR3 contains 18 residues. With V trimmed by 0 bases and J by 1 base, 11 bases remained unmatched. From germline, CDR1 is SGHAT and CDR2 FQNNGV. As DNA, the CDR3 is TGTGCCAGCAGCTTAGATACCAGGACAGGCGCTTGGAACACTGAAGCTTTCTTT. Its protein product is CASSLDTRTGAWNTEAFF.

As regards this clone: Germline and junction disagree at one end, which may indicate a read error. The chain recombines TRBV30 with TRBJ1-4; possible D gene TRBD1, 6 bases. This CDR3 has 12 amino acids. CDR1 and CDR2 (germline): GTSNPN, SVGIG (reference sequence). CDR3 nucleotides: TGTGCCTACCTTGCTAGGGACAACGTTTACCTTTTT. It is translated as CAYLARDNVYLF.

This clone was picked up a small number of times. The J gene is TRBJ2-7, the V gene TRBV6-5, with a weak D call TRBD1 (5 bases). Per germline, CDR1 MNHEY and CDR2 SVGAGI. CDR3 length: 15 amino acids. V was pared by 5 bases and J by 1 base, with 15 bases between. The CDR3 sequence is CASSTPVSGSYEQYF. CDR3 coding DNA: TGTGCCAGCAGTACCCCGGTTTCAGGGTCCTACGAGCAGTACTTC.

The CDR3 spells CASRGGQGANEQFF. CDR3 DNA: TGTGCCAGCAGGGGAGGACAGGGGGCTAATGAGCAGTTCTTC. The gene calls are TRBV2 and TRBJ2-1, with 11 bases identical to TRBD1. This CDR3 has 14 amino acids. The trim removed 6 bases at V and 7 bases at J, leaving 5 bases unmatched. Germline V gene data show CDR1 as SNHLY and CDR2 as FYNNEI.

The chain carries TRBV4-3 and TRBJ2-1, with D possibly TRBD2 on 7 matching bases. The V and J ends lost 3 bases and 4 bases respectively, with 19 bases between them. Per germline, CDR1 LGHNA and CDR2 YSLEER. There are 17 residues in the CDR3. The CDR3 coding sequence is TGCGCCAGCAGCCACCACGGGGCGGGGGCCGAGTACAATGAGCAGTTCTTC. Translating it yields CASSHHGAGAEYNEQFF.

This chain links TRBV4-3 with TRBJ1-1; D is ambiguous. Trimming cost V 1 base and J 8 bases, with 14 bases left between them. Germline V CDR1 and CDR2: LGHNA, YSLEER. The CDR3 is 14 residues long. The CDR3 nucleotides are TGCGCCAGCAGCCAAGGAGGTGTCAGCAGAGAAGCTTTCTTT. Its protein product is CASSQGGVSREAFF.

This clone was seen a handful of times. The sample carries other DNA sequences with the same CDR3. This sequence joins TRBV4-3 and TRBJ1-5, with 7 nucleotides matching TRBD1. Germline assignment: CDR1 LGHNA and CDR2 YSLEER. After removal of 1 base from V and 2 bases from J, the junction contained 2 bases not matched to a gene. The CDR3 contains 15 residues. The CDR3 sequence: CASSQGRGGNQPQHF. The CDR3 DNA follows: TGCGCCAGCAGCCAAGGCAGGGGGGGCAATCAGCCCCAGCATTTT.

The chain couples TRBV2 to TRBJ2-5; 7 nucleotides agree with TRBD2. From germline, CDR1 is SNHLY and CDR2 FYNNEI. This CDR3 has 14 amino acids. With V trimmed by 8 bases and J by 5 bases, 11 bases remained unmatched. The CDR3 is CASGGGTTWETQYF. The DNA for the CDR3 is TGTGCCAGCGGCGGGGGTACTACGTGGGAGACCCAGTACTTC. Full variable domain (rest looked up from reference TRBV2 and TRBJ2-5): EPEVTQTPSHQVTQMGQEVILRCVPISNHLYFYWYRQILGQKVEFLVSFYNNEISEKSEIFDDQFSVERPDGSNFTLKIRSTKLEDSAMYFCASGGGTTWETQYFGPGTRLLVL.

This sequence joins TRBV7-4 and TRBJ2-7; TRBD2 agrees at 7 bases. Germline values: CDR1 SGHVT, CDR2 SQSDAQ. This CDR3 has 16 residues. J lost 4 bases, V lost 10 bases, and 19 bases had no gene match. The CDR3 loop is CANPEGGKECPYEQYF. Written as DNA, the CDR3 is TGTGCCAACCCGGAGGGAGGGAAAGAGTGCCCTTACGAGCAGTACTTC.

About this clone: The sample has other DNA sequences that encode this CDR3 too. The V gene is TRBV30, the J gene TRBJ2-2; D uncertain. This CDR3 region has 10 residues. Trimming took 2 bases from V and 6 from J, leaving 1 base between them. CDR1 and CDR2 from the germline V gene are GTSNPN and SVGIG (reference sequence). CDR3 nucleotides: TGTGCCTGGAGTTCCGGGGAGCTGTTTTTT. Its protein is CAWSSGELFF.

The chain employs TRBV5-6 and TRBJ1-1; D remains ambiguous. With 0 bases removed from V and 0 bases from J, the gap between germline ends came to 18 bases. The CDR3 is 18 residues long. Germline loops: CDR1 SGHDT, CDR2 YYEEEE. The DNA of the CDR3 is TGTGCCAGCAGCTTGGTGCGGCGTGTCGCCGCGATGAACACTGAAGCTTTCTTT. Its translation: CASSLVRRVAAMNTEAFF.